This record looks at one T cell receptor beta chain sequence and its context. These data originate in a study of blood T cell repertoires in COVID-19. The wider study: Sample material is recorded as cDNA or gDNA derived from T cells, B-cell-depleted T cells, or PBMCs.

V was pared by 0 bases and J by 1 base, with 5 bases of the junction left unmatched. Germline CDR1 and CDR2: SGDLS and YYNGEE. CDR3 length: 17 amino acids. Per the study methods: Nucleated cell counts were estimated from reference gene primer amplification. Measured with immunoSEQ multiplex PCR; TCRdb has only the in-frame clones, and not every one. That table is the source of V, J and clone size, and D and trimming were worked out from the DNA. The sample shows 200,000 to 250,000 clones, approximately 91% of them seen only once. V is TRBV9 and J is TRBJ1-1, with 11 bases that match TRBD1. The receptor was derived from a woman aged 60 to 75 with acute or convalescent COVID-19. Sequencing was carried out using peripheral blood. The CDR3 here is CASSVATGQGANTEAFF. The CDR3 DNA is TGTGCCAGCAGCGTAGCTACAGGACAGGGGGCGAACACTGAAGCTTTCTTT.